Shown below are 15 T cell receptor beta chains from a single sample sequenced in a study of blood T cells in healthy people across ages. A second PCR of roughly 7 to 11 cycles used a sample-barcoded 5' primer and a J-beta primer mix. TCRdb used MiXCR to reprocess the 5' RACE reads, holding one entry per CDR3 protein. The sample carries 790,000 or so distinct CDR3 sequences, around 50% recorded once. Sequenced: blood. The source of these receptors is a man older than 75 in good health.

The CDR3 nucleotides read TGTGCCAGCAGCCTCGGACAGTCTGAAAAACTGTTTTTT. Amino acid sequence: CASSLGQSEKLFF. The chain carries TRBV12-3 or TRBV12-4 and TRBJ1-4, with D perhaps TRBD1 (6 bases). The V and J ends lost 6 bases and 7 bases respectively, with 12 bases between them. This CDR3 comprises 13 residues.

V usage is TRBV13 and J usage is TRBJ2-5, with D perhaps TRBD2 (6 bases). Trimming stripped 7 bases from V and 4 bases from J, with 16 bases between. CDR1 PRHDT and CDR2 FYEKMQ come from the germline V gene (reference sequence). This CDR3 comprises 14 residues. In nucleotides, the CDR3 is TGTGCCAGCAACAAACTCCAGGGAGGAGAGACCCAGTACTTC. Protein sequence: CASNKLQGGETQYF.

The chain is built from TRBV5-1 and TRBJ2-4; 8 bases are a match to TRBD1. The end of the DNA fits TRBJ2-7 better, so the J call may be wrong. The CDR3 runs to 16 residues. Germline V lookup: CDR1 SGHRS, CDR2 YFSETQ. CDR3 sequence reads: CASSPGARTGSNEQYF. CDR3 DNA: TGCGCCAGCAGCCCAGGGGCGCGGACAGGGAGCAACGAGCAGTACTTC.

This clonotype was seen a handful of times. This chain uses TRBV7-7 with TRBJ2-7, with TRBD2 as a possible D gene (6 bases). The J call may be faulty, since TRBJ2-5 better matches the DNA end. Germline V CDR1 and CDR2: SSHAT, FNYEAQ (reference sequence). The CDR3 has 16 residues. The chain's CDR3 is CASSLGRIGVEETQYF. CDR3 DNA: TGTGCCAGCAGCTTGGGGAGGATCGGGGTTGAAGAGACCCAGTACTTC.

The chain couples TRBV12-3 or TRBV12-4 to TRBJ1-6, with D possibly being TRBD1 (6 bases). The CDR3 loop spans 12 amino acids. Trimming stripped 6 bases from V and 8 bases from J, with 8 bases between. The CDR3 bases are TGTGCCAGCAGGCACAGGGATTCACCCCTCCACTTT. It translates to CASRHRDSPLHF.

This clonotype appeared once. This rearrangement joins TRBV6-5 to TRBJ1-2, with a weak D call TRBD1 (5 bases). This CDR3 has 15 residues. The V gene's germline CDR1 is MNHEY and CDR2 SVGAGI. The V and J ends lost 2 bases and 3 bases respectively, with 13 bases between them. CDR3 loop: CASSYGRGADYGYTF. The DNA of the CDR3 is TGTGCCAGCAGTTACGGCCGAGGGGCTGACTATGGCTACACCTTC.

The chain is built from TRBV7-2 and TRBJ1-1; a possible D gene is TRBD1 (5 bases). The V and J ends lost 2 bases and 4 bases respectively, with 11 bases between them. This CDR3 region has 14 residues. Per the germline V gene, CDR1 is SGHTA and CDR2 is FQGNSA. The CDR3 DNA sequence: TGTGCCAGCAGCTTACAACCGAGGGGCACTGAAGCTTTCTTT. Amino acid sequence: CASSLQPRGTEAFF.

The rearrangement links TRBV11-2 to TRBJ2-7, with 11 nucleotides matching TRBD1. V lost 4 bases to trimming and J lost 7 bases; unmatched junction nucleotides: 12. The CDR3 loop spans 16 amino acids. Per the germline V gene, CDR1 is SGHAT and CDR2 is FQNNGV. CDR3 residues: CASSSLGQGGPYEQYF. The CDR3 DNA reads as TGTGCCAGCAGCTCGCTGGGACAGGGGGGGCCGTATGAGCAGTACTTC.

This clonotype was observed a handful of times. A much larger clone differs by one base, so this may be a read error. The gene calls are TRBV29-1 and TRBJ2-1, with 12 positions matching TRBD2. The CDR3 loop spans 12 amino acids. The germline gives CDR1 SQVTM, CDR2 ANQGSEA. With V trimmed by 7 bases and J by 10 bases, 5 bases remained unmatched. CDR3 residues: CSARTSGNEQFF. The DNA for the CDR3 is TGCAGCGCCCGGACTAGCGGGAACGAGCAGTTCTTC.

With respect to this clonotype: Mismatch with germline at one junction end may stem from a read error. The chain carries TRBV6-2 or TRBV6-3 and TRBJ2-1; 8 positions match TRBD2. The CDR3 totals 15 residues. Germline V gene lookup returns CDR1 MNHEY and CDR2 SVGEGT. The CDR3: CASSPRTSGSYERFF. Written as DNA, the CDR3 is TGTGCCAGCAGTCCTCGGACGAGCGGGAGTTACGAGCGGTTCTTC.

This clonotype was found many times. The V and J genes are TRBV7-2 and TRBJ2-5, with no clear D. The germline V gene encodes CDR1 SGHTA and CDR2 FQGNSA. The germline V and J ends were trimmed by 2 bases and 5 bases, with 12 bases remaining between them. CDR3 length: 14 amino acids. CDR3 protein: CASSLNGAPETQYF. In DNA form, the CDR3 reads TGTGCCAGCAGCTTAAACGGAGCGCCCGAGACCCAGTACTTC.

This clonotype was observed many times. The chain carries TRBV11-2 and TRBJ2-5, with D maybe TRBD2 (5 bases). CDR3 length: 15 residues. The germline V gene encodes CDR1 SGHAT and CDR2 FQNNGV. The V and J ends lost 3 bases and 5 bases respectively, with 16 bases between them. In DNA, the CDR3 is TGTGCCAGCAGCTTTTGGGGAGACCTAGGGGAGACCCAGTACTTC. Translated: CASSFWGDLGETQYF.

The chain is built from TRBV20-1 and TRBJ2-7; D remains unclear. Germline values: CDR1 DFQATT, CDR2 SNEGSKA (reference sequence). Trimming pared 0 bases from V and 1 base from J, leaving 7 bases between. This CDR3 is 13 amino acids long. Written as DNA, the CDR3 is TGCAGTGCTAGAGACGCCCATTCCTACGAGCAGTACTTC. Its translation is CSARDAHSYEQYF.

The chain is built from TRBV28 and TRBJ1-4; D is perhaps TRBD1 (6 bases). The CDR3 is 15 amino acids. V lost 8 bases and J lost 8, with 21 bases in between. CDR1 is MDHEN, CDR2 SYDVKM, per germline. The CDR3 bases are TGTGCCAGCCTATGTTTGCGGGGGCGTGAGGAAAAACTGTTTTTT. It codes for CASLCLRGREEKLFF.

In its sample, this clonotype was seen a few times. The chain combines TRBV5-1 with TRBJ2-1; weak D call: TRBD2 (6 bases). CDR1 and CDR2 from the germline V gene are SGHRS and YFSETQ. Trimming stripped 0 bases from V and 3 bases from J, with 10 bases between. The CDR3 length is 15 residues. CDR3 residues: CASSLDGSLYNEQFF. DNA of the CDR3: TGCGCCAGCAGCTTGGACGGGAGCCTCTACAATGAGCAGTTCTTC.